This record looks at one T cell receptor beta chain sequence and its context. The data were taken from a study of blood T cell repertoires in COVID-19. Looking at the study overall: Spain, Italy and the United States supplied samples that represented acute and convalescent COVID-19. PBMCs, B-cell-depleted T cells, or T cells were the source of the cDNA or gDNA that made up the material.

Original methodology: Reference gene primers were amplified, and this amplification served to estimate nucleated cell counts. The method was immunoSEQ multiplex PCR; TCRdb's version includes in-frame clones alone and lacks a portion of them. The DNA gave D and trimming, while V, J and clone size come from that table. The repertoire holds 200,000 to 300,000 clones, with around four fifths as singletons. In germline, CDR1 is MNHEY, CDR2 SVGAGI. The V and J ends lost 3 bases and 0 bases respectively, with 8 bases between them. The CDR3 has 14 amino acids. This TCR was recovered from a man in his thirties or forties who had recovered from COVID-19. Sequencing input: peripheral blood. The chain couples TRBV6-5 to TRBJ1-1, with no clear D. The CDR3 sequence: CASSYRGLNTEAFF. Here the CDR3 DNA reads TGTGCCAGCAGTTATCGGGGTTTGAACACTGAAGCTTTCTTT.